This entry is about one T cell receptor (beta chain). Sequenced by immunoSEQ multiplex PCR; TCRdb stores in-frame clones only, minus some. The sample includes 37,000 or so clones, about nine tenths of them seen just once. This sample stems from a study of blood T cell repertoires in COVID-19. V gave up 5 bases and J gave up 3 bases, with 14 bases separating them. The CDR3 has 15 amino acids. CDR1 is MNHEY, CDR2 SVGEGT, per germline. The V call is TRBV6-2 or TRBV6-3, the J call TRBJ1-5; perhaps TRBD1 as D (6 bases). The specimen was peripheral blood. This TCR was sampled from a man between 65 and 80 years old with acute or convalescent COVID-19. For the CDR3, the DNA is TGTGCCAGCAGTCAACCACAGGGTCCCAATCAGCCCCAGCATTTT. Amino acids: CASSQPQGPNQPQHF.